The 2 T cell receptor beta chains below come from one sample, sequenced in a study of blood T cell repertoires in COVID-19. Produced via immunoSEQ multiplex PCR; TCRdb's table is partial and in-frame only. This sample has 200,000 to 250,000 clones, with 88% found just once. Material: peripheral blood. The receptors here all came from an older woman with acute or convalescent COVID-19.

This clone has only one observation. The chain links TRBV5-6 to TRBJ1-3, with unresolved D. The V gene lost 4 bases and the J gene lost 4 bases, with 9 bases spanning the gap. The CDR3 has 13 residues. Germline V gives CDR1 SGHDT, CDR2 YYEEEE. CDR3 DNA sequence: TGTGCCAGCAGCGCGGGCCCGGGAAACACCATATATTTT. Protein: CASSAGPGNTIYF.

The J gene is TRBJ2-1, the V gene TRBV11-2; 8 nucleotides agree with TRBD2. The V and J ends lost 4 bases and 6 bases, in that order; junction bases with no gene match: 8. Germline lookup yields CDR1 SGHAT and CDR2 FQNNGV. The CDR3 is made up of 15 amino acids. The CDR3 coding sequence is TGTGCCAGCAGCTCCCCAGCGGGAGTAGGCAATGAGCAGTTCTTC. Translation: CASSSPAGVGNEQFF.